The rows below give T cell receptor beta chains drawn from one sample of a study of T cells in Graves' hyperthyroidism and ophthalmopathy. MiXCR was run by TCRdb on the multiplex PCR reads, yielding one entry per CDR3 protein. The sample contains some 27,000 distinct CDR3 sequences, under 55% of which appear only once. The specimen sequenced was blood. The source is a young woman with Graves' hyperthyroidism. Each CDR3 is given with its conserved first and last residue. The order of the fields is V gene, D gene, CDR3 length, clone size, J gene, CDR3 protein, CDR3 DNA. The D gene is left open where the match is weak. The listing skips clone size in some rows; elsewhere it reads once, few, many or a size class.

TRBV4-1,TRBD1,15,.,TRBJ2-1,CASRPDRVDHNEQFF,TGCGCCAGCAGACCCGACAGGGTAGATCACAATGAGCAGTTCTTC
TRBV4-1,.,15,many,TRBJ2-1,CASSRIAEGGNERFF,TGCGCCAGCAGCCGTATTGCGGAGGGGGGCAATGAGCGGTTCTTC
TRBV11-2,.,14,.,TRBJ2-1,CASSLDRFDNGQFF,TGTGCCAGCAGCTTAGATCGTTTCGACAATGGGCAGTTCTTC
TRBV5-1,TRBD1,14,.,TRBJ2-4,CASSYRDRGDIQYF,TGCGCCAGCAGCTACCGGGACAGGGGCGACATTCAGTACTTC
TRBV30,TRBD2,15,few,TRBJ2-1,CAWSAFSGSWNEQFF,TGTGCCTGGAGTGCCTTTAGCGGGAGTTGGAATGAGCAGTTCTTC
TRBV20-1,.,12,medium-sized,TRBJ2-3,CSATQPTDTQYF,TGCAGTGCTACCCAGCCCACAGATACGCAGTATTTT
TRBV18,TRBD2,15,many,TRBJ2-5,CASSPYTSGQETQYF,TGTGCCAGCTCACCGTACACTAGCGGCCAAGAGACCCAGTACTTC
TRBV19,.,13,medium-sized,TRBJ2-3,CASSRTQGDTQYF,TGTGCCAGTAGTCGTACACAGGGTGATACGCAGTATTTT
TRBV20-1,.,15,.,TRBJ2-3,CSASESSVAYNEQYF,TGCAGTGCTTCTGAGTCTTCTGTAGCTTACAATGAGCAGTATTTT
TRBV2,.,12,.,TRBJ1-6,CARDTTDSPLHF,TGTGCTAGAGACACGACAGATTCACCCCTCCACTTT
TRBV19,TRBD2,18,.,TRBJ2-2,CASSIDLWGSGRTGELFF,TGTGCCAGTAGTATAGATCTTTGGGGTAGCGGGCGGACCGGGGAGCTGTTTTTT
TRBV20-1,.,13,.,TRBJ2-3,CSATNPSTDTQYF,TGCAGTGCAACTAATCCGAGCACAGATACGCAGTATTTT
TRBV20-1,.,15,many,TRBJ2-2,CSARQSRGGPGELFF,TGCAGTGCTAGACAGTCGCGGGGAGGCCCCGGGGAGCTGTTTTTT
TRBV28,TRBD1,14,many,TRBJ2-1,CATSRTGTDNEQFF,TGTGCCACCTCCAGGACCGGGACAGACAATGAGCAGTTCTTC
TRBV19,.,15,once,TRBJ1-5,CASSPIMGSNQPQHF,TGTGCCAGTAGTCCCATAATGGGTAGCAATCAGCCCCAGCATTTT
TRBV20-1,TRBD2,13,once,TRBJ2-7,CSAVPTSGYEQYF,TGCAGTGCAGTCCCCACTAGCGGTTACGAGCAGTACTTC
TRBV11-2,TRBD2,16,.,TRBJ2-2,CASKMTETSGTGELLF,TGTGCCAGCAAGATGACCGAGACTAGCGGAACCGGGGAGCTGCTTTTT
TRBV20-1,.,11,.,TRBJ2-5,CSERDQETQYF,TGCAGTGAACGGGACCAAGAGACCCAGTACTTC
TRBV20-1,TRBD1,15,.,TRBJ1-4,CSARDEGTGGLKLFF,TGCAGTGCTAGAGATGAAGGGACAGGGGGGCTAAAACTGTTTTTT
TRBV5-5,TRBD2,14,many,TRBJ2-1,CASSLEWGGNEQFF,TGTGCCAGCAGCTTGGAGTGGGGGGGCAATGAGCAGTTCTTC
TRBV2,.,13,medium-sized,TRBJ2-7,CASRELLAGKQYF,TGTGCCAGCAGGGAATTACTAGCAGGGAAGCAGTACTTC
TRBV5-1,.,12,.,TRBJ1-1,CASSLAGHEAFF,TGCGCCAGCAGCTTGGCAGGACACGAAGCTTTCTTT
TRBV10-1,.,17,once,TRBJ1-2,CASSVNHPPGQNYGYTF,TGCGCCAGCAGTGTTAATCACCCCCCGGGGCAGAACTATGGCTACACCTTC
TRBV28,.,17,.,TRBJ2-3,CASSAPGQGGWGDTQYF,TGTGCCAGCAGTGCCCCTGGACAAGGCGGGTGGGGAGATACGCAGTATTTT
TRBV12-3/TRBV12-4,.,11,many,TRBJ2-7,CASSLGPEQYF,TGTGCCAGCAGTTTAGGTCCCGAGCAGTACTTC
TRBV14,.,15,.,TRBJ1-3,CASSPLDSSGNTIYF,TGTGCCAGCAGCCCGTTGGACAGCTCTGGAAACACCATATATTTT
TRBV2,.,13,medium-sized,TRBJ2-3,CASSGLRTDTQYF,TGTGCCAGCAGTGGTCTACGGACAGATACGCAGTATTTT
TRBV7-9,.,12,medium-sized,TRBJ1-6,CASSSGGSPLHF,TGTGCCAGCAGCTCGGGGGGCTCACCCCTCCACTTT
TRBV29-1,TRBD1,14,medium-sized,TRBJ1-4,CSVGGGQGLEKLFF,TGCAGCGTGGGGGGCGGACAGGGGCTTGAAAAACTGTTTTTT
TRBV12-5,.,9,many,TRBJ2-1,CATTDEQFF,TGTGCTACTACGGATGAGCAGTTCTTC
TRBV20-1,.,14,few,TRBJ1-2,CSALGHLKACGYTF,TGCAGTGCCCTAGGCCACCTCAAGGCTTGTGGCTACACCTTC
TRBV28,TRBD1,13,many,TRBJ1-1,CADRDPRNTEAFF,TGCGCTGACAGGGACCCGAGGAACACTGAAGCTTTCTTT
TRBV15,.,13,medium-sized,TRBJ1-2,CATSRDPSWGYTF,TGTGCCACCAGCAGAGATCCCAGCTGGGGCTACACCTTC
TRBV6-1,.,16,many,TRBJ1-5,CASTGYVRGQVQPQHF,TGTGCCAGCACGGGGTATGTAAGGGGCCAAGTTCAGCCCCAGCATTTT
TRBV6-5,TRBD2,16,many,TRBJ2-7,CATQTGTSGNTYEQYF,TGTGCCACCCAGACCGGGACTAGCGGGAACACCTACGAGCAGTACTTC
TRBV6-2/TRBV6-3,.,11,many,TRBJ1-6,CASSKNSPLHF,TGTGCCAGCAGTAAAAATTCACCCCTCCACTTT
TRBV7-3,.,16,medium-sized,TRBJ2-3,CASSLTHTTHTDTQYF,TGTGCCAGCAGCTTAACGCATACTACCCACACAGATACGCAGTATTTT
TRBV20-1,.,11,few,TRBJ1-2,CSARTLGGYTF,TGCAGTGCTAGAACTTTAGGCGGCTACACCTTC
TRBV2,.,13,medium-sized,TRBJ2-2,CAIRTENTGELFF,TGTGCCATCAGGACGGAGAACACCGGGGAGCTGTTTTTT
TRBV20-1,.,16,many,TRBJ2-1,CSASPTVGLTYNEQFF,TGCAGTGCTAGTCCCACGGTCGGGCTTACCTACAATGAGCAGTTCTTC
TRBV20-1,.,15,many,TRBJ2-7,CSASDGGGTINEQYF,TGCAGTGCCTCAGATGGGGGGGGCACCATCAACGAGCAGTACTTC
TRBV19,.,13,medium-sized,TRBJ2-5,CASSIEGTGTQYF,TGTGCCAGTAGTATAGAGGGGACCGGGACCCAGTACTTC
TRBV11-2,TRBD2,15,many,TRBJ2-2,CASSLGLAGSGELFF,TGTGCCAGCAGCTTAGGGCTAGCGGGATCCGGGGAGCTGTTTTTT
TRBV7-8,.,15,medium-sized,TRBJ2-5,CASSARWDSGETQYF,TGTGCCAGCAGCGCGCGTTGGGACAGCGGGGAGACCCAGTACTTC
TRBV7-2,.,14,.,TRBJ2-1,CASSAALISYEQFF,TGTGCCAGCAGCGCGGCCCTTATTAGTTATGAGCAGTTCTTC
TRBV2,.,17,.,TRBJ2-4,CASNQWGRGNAKNIQYF,TGTGCCAGCAATCAATGGGGCAGAGGGAACGCCAAAAACATTCAGTACTTC
TRBV5-8,.,15,many,TRBJ2-6,CASSFGNSGANVLTF,TGTGCCAGCAGCTTTGGGAACTCTGGGGCCAACGTCCTGACTTTC
TRBV20-1,.,13,once,TRBJ2-5,CSASFRPQETQYF,TGCAGTGCTAGTTTCCGGCCGCAAGAGACCCAGTACTTC
TRBV29-1,.,14,.,TRBJ2-5,CSVGVAVRGETQYF,TGCAGCGTGGGAGTAGCGGTGAGGGGAGAGACCCAGTACTTC
TRBV12-3/TRBV12-4,TRBD1,13,many,TRBJ1-5,CASTWGTGQPQHF,TGTGCCAGCACCTGGGGGACAGGGCAGCCCCAGCATTTT
TRBV5-1,.,12,once,TRBJ1-2,CASSVDRDGYTF,TGCGCTAGCAGCGTGGACCGCGATGGCTACACCTTC